These 28 T cell receptor beta chains were sequenced from one sample in a study of CD8+ T cells in alopecia areata. RNA was extracted and reverse transcribed into cDNA as the sequencing template. Clones were sequenced by immunoSEQ multiplex PCR, and TCRdb holds only the in-frame ones, with some missing. The table shows some 150,000 clones, with approximately 65% occurring only once. The sequences come from CD8+ T cells sorted from blood, collected at week 0. The receptors derive from a human donor with alopecia areata.

The rearrangement links TRBV7-9 to TRBJ2-5; D is undetermined. The length of the CDR3 is 13 residues. CDR1 and CDR2 from the germline V gene are SEHNR and FQNEAQ (reference sequence). V shed 3 bases and J shed 7 bases, with 12 bases lying between them. The CDR3: CASSLDVLGTQYF. The CDR3 DNA is TGTGCCAGCAGCTTGGACGTTTTAGGGACCCAGTACTTC.

A few counts support this clone. This chain connects TRBV29-1 to TRBJ2-2, with 10 bases aligning to TRBD1. This CDR3 has 19 residues. Germline loops: CDR1 SQVTM, CDR2 ANQGSEA. V lost 3 bases, J lost 1 base, and 14 bases stayed unmatched. The CDR3 DNA follows: TGCAGCGTTGATACGGGATTCGCGGGACAGGGGTTGAACACCGGGGAGCTGTTTTTT. The encoded protein is CSVDTGFAGQGLNTGELFF.

The gene calls are TRBV29-1 and TRBJ2-7; tentatively, D is TRBD1 or TRBD2 (5 bases each). The germline V gene has CDR1 SQVTM and CDR2 ANQGSEA. The CDR3 covers 10 residues. Deletions cut 4 bases from V and 6 bases from J, with 7 bases between. The CDR3 DNA is TGCAGCGTTGTAGGGACCGAGCAGTACTTC. This encodes CSVVGTEQYF.

The V call is TRBV13, the J call TRBJ2-2; TRBD2 agrees at 8 bases. The CDR3 runs 15 residues. V trimming: 5 bases; J trimming: 1 base; junction bases outside the gene matches: 3. Per germline, CDR1 PRHDT and CDR2 FYEKMQ (reference sequence). CDR3 amino acids: CASSAGLGNTGELFF. CDR3 DNA sequence: TGTGCCAGCAGCGCGGGACTAGGGAACACCGGGGAGCTGTTTTTT.

The chain recombines TRBV13 with TRBJ2-5; 10 bases fit TRBD1. The CDR3 sequence is 17 residues long. Germline assignment: CDR1 PRHDT and CDR2 FYEKMQ (reference sequence). Trimming cost V 5 bases and J 0 bases; bases outside gene matches: 9. The CDR3 nucleotides are TGTGCCAGCAGCACTACTGGACAGGGGGTGAACCAAGAGACCCAGTACTTC. It codes for CASSTTGQGVNQETQYF.

The gene calls are TRBV4-1 and TRBJ2-2; D is ambiguous. CDR1 and CDR2 (germline): MGHRA, YSYEKL. This CDR3 region has 15 residues. V was shortened by 0 bases and J by 6 bases, with 11 bases between the two germline ends. The CDR3 coding sequence is TGCGCCAGCAGCCAAGAAATGCGCAAGTCCGGGGAGCTGTTTTTT. Encoded protein: CASSQEMRKSGELFF.

The chain couples TRBV2 to TRBJ1-2; tentative D call: TRBD1 (5 bases). The CDR3 is 15 residues long. Germline V gives CDR1 SNHLY, CDR2 FYNNEI. The V and J ends lost 2 bases and 5 bases respectively, with 15 bases between them. CDR3 bases: TGTGCCAGCAGTGAAACGTTCGGGGGGGTATATGGCTACACCTTC. It yields the protein CASSETFGGVYGYTF.

The V gene is TRBV29-1, the J gene TRBJ2-1; no clear D. V gave up 7 bases and J gave up 4 bases, with 8 bases separating them. The CDR3 consists of 11 residues. The V gene's germline CDR1 is SQVTM and CDR2 ANQGSEA. CDR3: CSGPTYNEQFF. The CDR3 DNA is TGCAGCGGACCCACTTACAATGAGCAGTTCTTC.

The chain uses TRBV13 and TRBJ1-2; D may be TRBD1 (6 bases). V lost 4 bases and J 2 bases, leaving 11 bases between the germline ends. The CDR3 has 14 residues. Germline loops: CDR1 PRHDT, CDR2 FYEKMQ (reference sequence). The CDR3 loop reads CASSSGQSNYGYTF. DNA of the CDR3: TGTGCCAGCAGCTCAGGACAGTCGAACTATGGCTACACCTTC.

The chain combines TRBV29-1 with TRBJ1-5; possibly TRBD1 for D (6 bases). CDR1 SQVTM and CDR2 ANQGSEA come from the germline V gene. CDR3 size: 13 residues. Trimming pared 4 bases from V and 3 bases from J, leaving 10 bases between. The chain's CDR3 is CSVVQGYNQPQHF. The CDR3 DNA follows: TGCAGCGTTGTGCAGGGGTACAATCAGCCCCAGCATTTT.

J is TRBJ2-1 and V is TRBV7-3, with D tentatively TRBD1 (6 bases). V was pared by 1 base and J by 8 bases, with 18 bases between. The CDR3 has 16 amino acids. From germline, CDR1 is SGHTA and CDR2 FQGTGA. In nucleotides, the CDR3 is TGTGCCAGCAGCTTAAAAGGGGCGCCGAGGGGGTATGAGCAGTTCTTC. Residues: CASSLKGAPRGYEQFF.

The rearrangement links TRBV25-1 to TRBJ2-5, with 9 bases that match TRBD1. With 7 bases clipped from V and 6 bases from J, the junction kept 6 bases outside the gene matches. The germline V gene encodes CDR1 MGHDK and CDR2 SYGVNS. The CDR3 is 13 amino acids. CDR3 loop: CASTWTGDKTQYF. CDR3 DNA: TGTGCCAGCACTTGGACAGGGGATAAGACCCAGTACTTC.

The chain links TRBV6-1 to TRBJ1-2; 7 nucleotides line up with TRBD1. Germline CDR1 and CDR2: MNHNS and SASEGT. The CDR3 length is 13 residues. V lost 3 bases, J lost 8 bases, and 6 bases stayed unmatched. The CDR3 loop reads CASSDDRAGGYTF. For the CDR3, the DNA is TGTGCCAGCAGTGATGACAGGGCAGGAGGCTACACCTTC.

The V gene is TRBV2, the J gene TRBJ2-3; 8 bases are shared with TRBD2. The germline V gene has CDR1 SNHLY and CDR2 FYNNEI. This CDR3 contains 15 residues. Germline trimming cut 8 bases from V and 2 bases from J; bases unmatched to any gene: 9. This CDR3 reads CASSKTSEVTDTQYF. DNA of the CDR3: TGTGCCAGCTCCAAGACTAGCGAGGTCACAGATACGCAGTATTTT.

The rearrangement joins TRBV7-9 to TRBJ2-7, with D perhaps being TRBD1 or TRBD2 (5 bases each). Trimming removed 4 bases from V and 1 base from J, with 14 bases in between. Per the germline V gene, CDR1 is SEHNR and CDR2 is FQNEAQ (reference sequence). The CDR3 has 15 amino acids. The CDR3 region has the DNA TGTGCCAGCAGCTGGCACCGGGACGGGTCCTACGAGCAGTACTTC. Amino acid sequence: CASSWHRDGSYEQYF.

This rearrangement joins TRBV29-1 to TRBJ2-1; D remains unclear. CDR1 is SQVTM, CDR2 ANQGSEA, per germline. V lost 3 bases, J lost 0 bases, and 6 bases lay in between. CDR3 size: 13 residues. The CDR3 coding sequence is TGCAGCGTTGAGAGAAGCTCCTACAATGAGCAGTTCTTC. It specifies CSVERSSYNEQFF.

This sequence joins TRBV7-8 and TRBJ1-2; TRBD1 aligns across 8 bases. V shed 1 base and J 1 base; nucleotides not matched to a gene: 2. Germline CDR1 SGHVS, CDR2 FQNEAQ. The CDR3 sequence is 15 residues long. The CDR3 DNA follows: TGTGCCAGCAGCTTAGGCACAGGGGGTAACTATGGCTACACCTTC. Its protein product is CASSLGTGGNYGYTF.

This clone was seen a handful of times. The V and J genes are TRBV2 and TRBJ1-2, with D uncertain. The CDR3 extends over 14 amino acids. Per germline, CDR1 SNHLY and CDR2 FYNNEI. The V and J ends lost 7 bases and 6 bases respectively, with 18 bases between them. The CDR3 here is CASTHRPVGDGYTF. The DNA for the CDR3 is TGTGCCAGCACCCACCGCCCAGTCGGGGATGGCTACACCTTC. The variable domain in full, with the rest retrieved from reference TRBV2 and TRBJ1-2, is EPEVTQTPSHQVTQMGQEVILRCVPISNHLYFYWYRQILGQKVEFLVSFYNNEISEKSEIFDDQFSVERPDGSNFTLKIRSTKLEDSAMYFCASTHRPVGDGYTFGSGTRLTVV.

The chain employs TRBV25-1 and TRBJ2-5; no clear D gene. This CDR3 has 12 amino acids. Germline CDR1 MGHDK, CDR2 SYGVNS. With 3 bases removed from V and 9 bases from J, the gap between germline ends came to 11 bases. CDR3 sequence reads: CASSDLDRSQYF. The CDR3 region has the DNA TGTGCCAGCAGTGACCTCGATCGGTCCCAGTACTTC.

This sequence joins TRBV29-1 and TRBJ1-1; D may be TRBD1 (6 bases). V was cut by 1 base and J by 6 bases, with 9 bases left in between. This CDR3 has 12 amino acids. The V gene's germline CDR1 is SQVTM and CDR2 ANQGSEA. In DNA, the CDR3 is TGCAGCGTTGAAGGGGGACACGCTGAAGCTTTCTTT. It is translated as CSVEGGHAEAFF.

This chain uses TRBV23-1 with TRBJ1-1, with unresolved D. TRBV23-1 is noted as an ORF with a role that remains uncertain. Trimming took 0 bases from V and 4 from J, leaving 18 bases between them. The CDR3 runs 17 residues. The CDR3 bases are TGCGCCAGCAGTCAATCTGGAGAAACCGCCGGGGTCACTGAAGCTTTCTTT. It yields the protein CASSQSGETAGVTEAFF.

The table lists this clone with a few counts. The chain has TRBV7-9 and TRBJ2-7; 7 nucleotides align to TRBD2. Germline V CDR1 and CDR2: SEHNR, FQNEAQ (reference sequence). J lost 7 bases, V lost 4 bases, and 4 bases had no gene match. There are 12 residues in the CDR3. CDR3 sequence: CASSWRGLEQYF. Here the CDR3 DNA reads TGTGCCAGCAGCTGGCGGGGGTTGGAGCAGTACTTC.

This clone was counted a single time. J is TRBJ2-2 and V is TRBV4-2; possible D gene TRBD1, 5 bases. Germline V CDR1 and CDR2: LGHNA, YNFKEQ. The CDR3 totals 14 residues. V was trimmed by 3 bases and J by 6 bases, leaving 11 bases between them. CDR3 sequence reads: CASSHPGSAGELFF. The CDR3 DNA reads as TGTGCCAGCAGCCATCCAGGGTCGGCCGGGGAGCTGTTTTTT.

This clone has a handful of counts. This chain connects TRBV18 to TRBJ1-6, with 7 bases aligning to TRBD1. V dropped 3 bases and J dropped 0; count of bases not matched to a gene: 8. Looked up from germline, CDR1 is KGHSH and CDR2 is LQKENI. The CDR3 extends over 18 amino acids. The CDR3 sequence: CASSPKGQWSSYNSPLHF. The DNA for the CDR3 is TGTGCCAGCTCACCGAAGGGACAGTGGAGCTCCTATAATTCACCCCTCCACTTT.

This clone has only a few counts. V usage is TRBV27 and J usage is TRBJ2-1; perhaps TRBD1 as D (5 bases). Germline assignment: CDR1 MNHEY and CDR2 SMNVEV (reference sequence). V lost 6 bases, J lost 6 bases, and 9 bases lay in between. The CDR3 is 12 amino acids. This chain's CDR3 is CASSPTVNEQFF. In nucleotides, the CDR3 is TGTGCCAGCAGCCCGACAGTCAATGAGCAGTTCTTC.

The gene calls are TRBV25-1 and TRBJ2-2; maybe TRBD2 (5 bases). V was pared by 4 bases and J by 6 bases, with 18 bases between. There are 16 residues in the CDR3. Germline-derived CDR1 and CDR2 are MGHDK and SYGVNS. The DNA of the CDR3 is TGTGCCAGCAGTGGATACTCAGGAAAGAGGGCCGGGGAGCTGTTTTTT. Its translation is CASSGYSGKRAGELFF.

This chain connects TRBV7-9 to TRBJ2-7; D unresolved. V shed 5 bases and J shed 1 base, with 15 bases lying between them. Germline CDR1 and CDR2: SEHNR and FQNEAQ (reference sequence). The CDR3 covers 15 residues. The CDR3 coding sequence is TGTGCCAGCAGCGCAGCAGGAGTGGGGTCCTACGAGCAGTACTTC. This sequence encodes CASSAAGVGSYEQYF.

This clone was detected only once. The J gene is TRBJ2-3, the V gene TRBV9, with D possibly being TRBD1 (6 bases). The CDR3 totals 10 residues. CDR1 and CDR2 (germline): SGDLS, YYNGEE. V gave up 4 bases and J gave up 12 bases, with 9 bases separating them. CDR3 coding DNA: TGTGCCAGCAGCCCGGGACACCAGTATTTT. Its translation is CASSPGHQYF.